Presented here are 13 T cell receptor beta chains from one specimen sequenced in a study of blood T cell repertoires in COVID-19. Measured with immunoSEQ multiplex PCR; TCRdb has only the in-frame clones, and not every one. The sample contains roughly 45,000 clones, around 81% of which appear only once. Sequencing used peripheral blood. The receptors derive from a man in his fifties with active COVID-19.

J is TRBJ2-7 and V is TRBV6-5; weak D call: TRBD1 (5 bases). The CDR3 totals 15 residues. The germline V gene has CDR1 MNHEY and CDR2 SVGAGI. Trimming took 2 bases from V and 0 from J, leaving 11 bases between them. CDR3: CASSYRGSSSYEQYF. DNA for the CDR3: TGTGCCAGCAGTTACAGGGGAAGCAGCTCCTACGAGCAGTACTTC.

This chain joins TRBV7-3 and TRBJ2-1; 7 positions agree with TRBD2. This CDR3 has 15 residues. Germline V gene data show CDR1 as SGHTA and CDR2 as FQGTGA. The ends lost 2 bases at V and 6 bases at J; junction bases unmatched: 7. The CDR3 loop is CASSLGGSSVNEQFF. Here the CDR3 DNA reads TGTGCCAGCAGCTTAGGCGGGAGTTCGGTCAATGAGCAGTTCTTC.

This sequence joins TRBV14 and TRBJ2-5; TRBD2 aligns across 11 bases. The CDR3 is 15 residues long. Unmatched junction bases numbered 1, after V lost 3 bases and J lost 1 base. Germline V CDR1 and CDR2: SGHDN, FVKESK. In DNA, the CDR3 is TGTGCCAGCAGCCAGGGACTAGCGGCCCAAGAGACCCAGTACTTC. Translating gives CASSQGLAAQETQYF.

This clone was counted only a few times. V gene TRBV4-1 combines with J gene TRBJ2-5; 12 bases align to TRBD2. V dropped 4 bases and J dropped 0; count of bases not matched to a gene: 6. The germline CDR1 and CDR2 sequences are MGHRA and YSYEKL. The CDR3 runs 17 residues. Written as DNA, the CDR3 is TGCGCCAGCAGCCCCTGGACTAGCGGGGCCCACCAAGAGACCCAGTACTTC. It is translated as CASSPWTSGAHQETQYF.

V gene TRBV5-1 combines with J gene TRBJ1-3; maybe TRBD1 (5 bases). The CDR3 loop spans 16 amino acids. Trimming removed 2 bases at V and 0 bases at J, with 12 bases between. Germline loops: CDR1 SGHRS, CDR2 YFSETQ. CDR3 protein: CASSLGAVSSGNTIYF. The CDR3 bases are TGCGCCAGCAGCTTAGGGGCGGTGAGCTCTGGAAACACCATATATTTT.

The gene calls are TRBV5-1 and TRBJ1-6; TRBD1 aligns across 9 bases. Germline assignment: CDR1 SGHRS and CDR2 YFSETQ. V gave up 7 bases and J gave up 7 bases; unmatched junction bases: 9. The CDR3 length is 15 residues. The CDR3 bases are TGCGCCAGCTTCGAAGGGACAGGGCAAAATTCACCCCTCCACTTT. Its protein product is CASFEGTGQNSPLHF.

The rearrangement links TRBV5-4 to TRBJ2-7; TRBD2 agrees at 12 bases. The V and J ends lost 2 bases and 6 bases, in that order; junction bases with no gene match: 15. Germline CDR1 reads SGHNT; CDR2 reads YYREEE (reference sequence). The CDR3 has 18 amino acids. This CDR3 is CASSFGSGSSGRVSEQYF. The CDR3 nucleotides read TGTGCCAGCAGCTTTGGGAGTGGGTCTAGCGGGAGGGTAAGCGAGCAGTACTTC. The whole variable domain, remainder taken from reference TRBV5-4 and TRBJ2-7, is ETGVTQSPTHLIKTRGQQVTLRCSSQSGHNTVSWYQQALGQGPQFIFQYYREEENGRGNFPPRFSGLQFPNYSSELNVNALELDDSALYLCASSFGSGSSGRVSEQYFGPGTRLTVT.

The V and J genes are TRBV6-2 or TRBV6-3 and TRBJ1-1; 8 positions agree with TRBD1. The CDR3 is 16 residues long. Per the germline V gene, CDR1 is MNHEY and CDR2 is SVGEGT. Losses at the gene ends were 4 bases for V and 1 base for J; bases not matched to a gene: 8. The CDR3 DNA is TGTGCCAGCAGTTTTCGGACAGGGTCTGGGAACACTGAAGCTTTCTTT. This sequence encodes CASSFRTGSGNTEAFF.

The chain is built from TRBV5-4 and TRBJ1-1, with a weak D call TRBD1 (6 bases). Germline values: CDR1 SGHNT, CDR2 YYREEE (reference sequence). Trimming left V 4 bases short and J 0 bases short, with 10 bases between. CDR3 length: 14 residues. The CDR3 loop reads CASSPTGLNTEAFF. The CDR3 nucleotides are TGTGCCAGCAGCCCGACAGGATTGAACACTGAAGCTTTCTTT.

The genes are TRBV7-6 and TRBJ2-2; 8 nucleotides align to TRBD2. The CDR3 length is 15 residues. CDR1 is SGHVS and CDR2 is FNYEAQ in the germline V gene. V dropped 5 bases and J dropped 5; count of bases not matched to a gene: 7. The CDR3 is CASSRTSRGTGELFF. CDR3 bases: TGTGCCAGCAGCAGGACTAGCAGAGGGACCGGGGAGCTGTTTTTT.

The chain has TRBV6-5 and TRBJ1-2; 8 nucleotides agree with TRBD1. Germline loops: CDR1 MNHEY, CDR2 SVGAGI. V lost 5 bases and J lost 7; bases outside the gene matches: 3. The CDR3 is 12 residues long. CDR3 in DNA: TGTGCCAGCAGTAGACAGGGGTTTGGCTACACCTTC. It encodes CASSRQGFGYTF.

The gene calls are TRBV19 and TRBJ2-2; 8 bases line up with TRBD2. The CDR3 contains 17 residues. Per germline, CDR1 LNHDA and CDR2 SQIVND (reference sequence). V dropped 2 bases and J dropped 6; count of bases not matched to a gene: 11. As DNA, the CDR3 is TGTGCCAGTAGTATAAGAAGCGGGAGCGGGTGGGCCGGGGAGCTGTTTTTT. Translating gives CASSIRSGSGWAGELFF.

The chain combines TRBV30 with TRBJ2-5; TRBD2 aligns across 10 bases. J lost 5 bases, V lost 2 bases, and 8 bases had no gene match. There are 15 residues in the CDR3. CDR1 is GTSNPN, CDR2 SVGIG, per germline (reference sequence). The CDR3 region is CAWSLLAGARETQYF. Written as DNA, the CDR3 is TGTGCCTGGAGTCTTCTAGCGGGAGCGCGGGAGACCCAGTACTTC.